The present T cell receptor (beta chain) was sequenced within a study of blood T cell repertoires in COVID-19. At the level of the study: Specimens from acute and convalescent COVID-19 originated in the United States, Italy and Spain.

Germline V gene lookup returns CDR1 KGHDR and CDR2 SFDVKD. The CDR3 spans 14 residues. The V gene end was trimmed by 5 bases and the J gene end by 4 bases; junction bases not matched to a gene: 6. Participant ages covered roughly 18 to 89 years across 24 US areas. Assignment of participants to cohorts was predicated upon participant-reported clinical history. Clones were sequenced by immunoSEQ multiplex PCR, and TCRdb holds only the in-frame ones, with some missing. The sample shows almost 400,000 clones, 85% to 90% of them seen only once. The chain is built from TRBV24-1 and TRBJ1-1; 7 nucleotides line up with TRBD1. The sample consisted of PBMCs or T cells enriched from blood (not recorded which). This TCR derives from a woman aged 25 to 39 with acute COVID-19. CDR3 DNA: TGTGCCACCAGTGGACAGGGTCAGGGCACTGAAGCTTTCTTT. Encoded protein: CATSGQGQGTEAFF.